The entry that follows covers one T cell receptor (beta chain) sequence. One entry per CDR3 protein results from TCRdb running MiXCR on the 5' RACE reads. The sample yields around 98,000 distinct CDR3 sequences, 17% seen once. This record belongs to a study of T cells of healthy individuals. Germline V gives CDR1 MDHEN, CDR2 SYDVKM. The CDR3 covers 17 residues. V was clipped by 2 bases and J by 0 bases, with 17 bases between them. The genes are TRBV28 and TRBJ2-7, with D possibly being TRBD2 (6 bases). This receptor was obtained from a human donor in good health. The CDR3 is CASSLVAAVKDSYEQYF. CDR3 sequence (DNA): TGTGCCAGCAGTTTAGTAGCGGCCGTAAAAGACTCCTACGAGCAGTACTTC.